This TCR beta chain was sequenced for a study of cytomegalovirus exposure and HLA in healthy donors. Study information: Ancestry clustering placed around four fifths of under 450 genotyped donors in the Caucasian-associated cluster.

CDR1 is LGHNA, CDR2 YNFKEQ, per germline. This CDR3 comprises 17 residues. V trimming: 0 bases; J trimming: 7 bases; junction bases outside the gene matches: 9. Study outcomes and limitations: The CMV antigen specificity of a few CMV-associated chains was confirmed through in vitro analysis. V- and J-gene trimming in TCR beta was tied to a missense DCLRE1C variant by an analysis performed later.

Healthy bone marrow donors made up the donor group. Comments on this clone: Antigen: not known. Additional DNA sequences in this sample encode the identical CDR3.

The study ran its PCR with 60 Vbeta and 13 Jbeta primers. The method was immunoSEQ multiplex PCR; TCRdb's version includes in-frame clones alone and lacks a portion of them. The sample yields 75,000 to 90,000 clones, 65% to 75% seen once. Specimen: PBMCs. The TCR was taken from a man in his 60s in good health and CMV-seronegative. The chain recombines TRBV4-2 with TRBJ2-2; 9 bases are a match to TRBD1. This CDR3 reads CASSQDGDRDWVGELFF. DNA for the CDR3: TGTGCCAGCAGCCAAGATGGGGACAGGGATTGGGTCGGGGAGCTGTTTTTT.